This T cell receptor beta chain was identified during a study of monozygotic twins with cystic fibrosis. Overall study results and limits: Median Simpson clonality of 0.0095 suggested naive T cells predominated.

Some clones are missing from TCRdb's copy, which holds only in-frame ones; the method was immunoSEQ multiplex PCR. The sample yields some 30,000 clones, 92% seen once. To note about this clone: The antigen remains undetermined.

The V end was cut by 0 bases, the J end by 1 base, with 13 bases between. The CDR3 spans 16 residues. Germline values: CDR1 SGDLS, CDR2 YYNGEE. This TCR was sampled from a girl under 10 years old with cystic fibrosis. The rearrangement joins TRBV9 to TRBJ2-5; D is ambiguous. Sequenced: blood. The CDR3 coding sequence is TGTGCCAGCAGCGTAGGAGGCGCCCTGGCCCAAGAGACCCAGTACTTC. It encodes CASSVGGALAQETQYF.